One and the same sample provided the 26 T cell receptor beta chains below, sequenced in a study of CD8+ T cells in alopecia areata. Investigators isolated RNA and reverse transcribed it into cDNA to act as the sequencing template. The protocol was immunoSEQ multiplex PCR, while the TCRdb copy is restricted to in-frame clones and leaves out a portion. The repertoire consists of 150,000 or so clones, with 55% to 65% occurring once and the leading ten covering about 4.4%. Material: CD4+ T cells sorted from blood. These receptors were collected from a human donor in good health.

In nucleotides, the CDR3 is TGCAGCGTTTCATCGAACACCGGGGAGCTGTTTTTT. Amino acids: CSVSSNTGELFF. The gene calls are TRBV29-1 and TRBJ2-2, with D unresolved. This CDR3 has 12 amino acids. V lost 5 bases and J lost 0, with 4 bases in between. CDR1 is SQVTM, CDR2 ANQGSEA, per germline.

This chain connects TRBV4-1 to TRBJ2-4; D is unresolved. V lost 0 bases to trimming and J lost 0 bases, with 6 bases between them. Germline loops: CDR1 MGHRA, CDR2 YSYEKL. The CDR3 runs 15 residues. As DNA, the CDR3 is TGCGCCAGCAGCCAAGAGGCGTTAGCCAAAAACATTCAGTACTTC. As protein: CASSQEALAKNIQYF.

In DNA form, the CDR3 reads TGTGCCAGCAGCTTCTCAGTCGGGACAGGGGATTTGGCCAAAAACATTCAGTACTTC. Translating it yields CASSFSVGTGDLAKNIQYF. The chain carries TRBV7-9 and TRBJ2-4, with 10 nucleotides matching TRBD1. CDR1 and CDR2 from the germline V gene are SEHNR and FQNEAQ (reference sequence). This CDR3 is built from 19 residues. The trim removed 3 bases at V and 1 base at J, leaving 12 bases unmatched.

The V call is TRBV30, the J call TRBJ2-7; 9 bases fit TRBD1. V shed 8 bases and J 2 bases; nucleotides not matched to a gene: 4. The CDR3 is 12 residues long. Germline lookup yields CDR1 GTSNPN and CDR2 SVGIG (reference sequence). This chain's CDR3 is CAGGQGTYEQYF. CDR3 sequence (DNA): TGTGCCGGAGGACAGGGGACCTACGAGCAGTACTTC.

The V call is TRBV20-1, the J call TRBJ1-1, with TRBD1 as a possible D gene (6 bases). V was cut by 5 bases and J by 7 bases, with 11 bases left in between. Germline V gene lookup returns CDR1 DFQATT and CDR2 SNEGSKA (reference sequence). The CDR3 is made up of 11 amino acids. The CDR3 loop reads CSAGTSGEAFF. DNA for the CDR3: TGCAGTGCTGGGACATCCGGTGAAGCTTTCTTT.

The J gene is TRBJ2-1, the V gene TRBV6-1; D uncertain. Germline CDR1 reads MNHNS; CDR2 reads SASEGT. V was clipped by 4 bases and J by 0 bases, with 13 bases between them. The CDR3 runs to 16 residues. The CDR3, as DNA: TGTGCCAGCAGTGGTGGGTCTGTAGGCTCCTACAATGAGCAGTTCTTC. It is translated as CASSGGSVGSYNEQFF.

The V call is TRBV29-1, the J call TRBJ2-7; no definite D call. This CDR3 has 12 residues. The V and J ends lost 4 bases and 0 bases respectively, with 7 bases between them. Germline V gives CDR1 SQVTM, CDR2 ANQGSEA. As DNA, the CDR3 is TGCAGCGTTGCGAGCAGCTCCTACGAGCAGTACTTC. It translates to CSVASSSYEQYF.

There are a few counts of this clone. The rearrangement uses TRBV15 and TRBJ2-3; 7 positions match TRBD2. Germline CDR1 and CDR2: LNHNV and YYDKDF (reference sequence). V gave up 11 bases and J gave up 4 bases; unmatched junction bases: 9. The length of the CDR3 is 13 residues. The CDR3 DNA sequence: TGTGCCGCCTCAGCGGGACGGGCAGATACGCAGTATTTT. Translation gives CAASAGRADTQYF.

This clone was picked up a small number of times. One end of the junction varies from germline; a read error may be responsible. The V and J genes are TRBV7-3 and TRBJ1-2, with 9 bases lining up with TRBD1. CDR1 and CDR2 from the germline V gene are SGHTA and FQGTGA. This CDR3 has 14 amino acids. The CDR3 DNA reads as TGTGCCAGCAGCGTAACCGGGACAGGGCATGGCTACACCTTC. The encoded protein is CASSVTGTGHGYTF.

This clone was detected only a few times. This chain joins TRBV20-1 and TRBJ2-5; the D is unclear. The germline CDR1 and CDR2 sequences are DFQATT and SNEGSKA (reference sequence). The germline V and J ends were trimmed by 7 bases and 7 bases, with 13 bases remaining between them. CDR3 length: 11 residues. This CDR3 reads CSVREWVTQYF. The CDR3 region has the DNA TGCAGTGTTAGGGAATGGGTGACCCAGTACTTC.

The chain is built from TRBV2 and TRBJ1-4; no definite D call. Germline CDR1 and CDR2: SNHLY and FYNNEI. The ends were cut back, 4 bases at V and 5 bases at J, with 8 bases in the middle. This CDR3 has 13 amino acids. The CDR3, as DNA: TGTGCCAGCAGTGTCGAGGCGAATGAAAAACTGTTTTTT. Translation: CASSVEANEKLFF.

Only a few counts were recorded for this clone. This chain links TRBV29-1 with TRBJ2-5; TRBD1 aligns across 7 bases. The V gene end was trimmed by 5 bases and the J gene end by 4 bases; junction bases not matched to a gene: 13. Germline lookup yields CDR1 SQVTM and CDR2 ANQGSEA. This CDR3 has 15 amino acids. CDR3 DNA: TGCAGCGTTCTCCGAGGGGGCGCCTCCAGAGAGACCCAGTACTTC. Its protein is CSVLRGGASRETQYF.

This chain links TRBV7-7 with TRBJ2-5; TRBD1 aligns across 10 bases. V lost 5 bases to trimming and J lost 5 bases; unmatched junction nucleotides: 8. The CDR3 sequence is 15 residues long. Germline V CDR1 and CDR2: SSHAT, FNYEAQ (reference sequence). As DNA, the CDR3 is TGTGCCAGCAGCCCAACCGGGACAGGGGTGGAGACCCAGTACTTC. This codes for CASSPTGTGVETQYF.

The rearrangement joins TRBV9 to TRBJ2-5; 7 positions agree with TRBD2. This CDR3 is built from 12 residues. V lost 5 bases to trimming and J lost 3 bases; unmatched junction nucleotides: 1. Looked up from germline, CDR1 is SGDLS and CDR2 is YYNGEE. The CDR3 reads CASSRGEETQYF. CDR3 coding DNA: TGTGCCAGCAGTCGGGGGGAAGAGACCCAGTACTTC.

This clone occurred once. The chain joins TRBV30 to TRBJ2-6, with a possible D match to TRBD2 (5 bases). Germline-derived CDR1 and CDR2 are GTSNPN and SVGIG (reference sequence). Trimming pared 1 base from V and 0 bases from J, leaving 7 bases between. This CDR3 is built from 15 residues. The CDR3 reads CAWSAGGSGANVLTF. The CDR3 bases are TGTGCCTGGAGTGCAGGAGGCTCTGGGGCCAACGTCCTGACTTTC.

In this sample, this clone turned up once. The V call is TRBV4-2, the J call TRBJ1-2, with TRBD1 matching 7 bases. J gave up 3 bases and V 3 bases, and 7 bases lay outside the gene matches. The germline gives CDR1 LGHNA, CDR2 YNFKEQ. This CDR3 is built from 15 residues. This chain's CDR3 is CASSQDDRADYGYTF. The CDR3 DNA sequence: TGTGCCAGCAGCCAGGACGACAGGGCAGACTATGGCTACACCTTC.

V is TRBV30 and J is TRBJ1-2, with 8 bases identical to TRBD1. V dropped 3 bases and J dropped 5; count of bases not matched to a gene: 5. The CDR3 runs 13 residues. Looked up from germline, CDR1 is GTSNPN and CDR2 is SVGIG (reference sequence). The CDR3 is CAWRGTGGYGYTF. CDR3 nucleotides: TGTGCCTGGAGGGGAACAGGGGGGTATGGCTACACCTTC.

The rearrangement links TRBV27 to TRBJ2-2; D remains ambiguous. The CDR3 totals 15 residues. CDR1 and CDR2 (germline): MNHEY, SMNVEV (reference sequence). The V and J ends lost 7 bases and 2 bases respectively, with 14 bases between them. CDR3 residues: CASTKFSANTGELFF. The CDR3, as DNA: TGTGCCAGCACTAAGTTTTCCGCCAACACCGGGGAGCTGTTTTTT.

This clone was found a few times. The chain employs TRBV29-1 and TRBJ1-5; the D gene is possibly TRBD1 (5 bases). The germline gives CDR1 SQVTM, CDR2 ANQGSEA. This CDR3 spans 15 amino acids. With 6 bases removed from V and 3 bases from J, the gap between germline ends came to 18 bases. The CDR3 DNA is TGCAGCGTCCGCCGGGACCCAAAAATCAATCAGCCCCAGCATTTT. This encodes CSVRRDPKINQPQHF.

V usage is TRBV30 and J usage is TRBJ2-1; D is uncertain. Germline-derived CDR1 and CDR2 are GTSNPN and SVGIG (reference sequence). CDR3 length: 14 amino acids. V was shortened by 0 bases and J by 6 bases, with 12 bases between the two germline ends. The CDR3 nucleotides are TGTGCCTGGAGTGTAGACCAGACCCTCAATGAGCAGTTCTTC. Encoded protein: CAWSVDQTLNEQFF.

The rearrangement joins TRBV30 to TRBJ2-7, with TRBD1 matching over 9 bases. Germline V CDR1 and CDR2: GTSNPN, SVGIG (reference sequence). V gave up 7 bases and J gave up 1 base; unmatched junction bases: 11. The CDR3 sequence is 15 residues long. The CDR3 nucleotides are TGTGCCTCCACCCTCGGGACAGGGAGATCCTACGAGCAGTACTTC. Translating gives CASTLGTGRSYEQYF.

Only a few counts were recorded for this clone. CDR3 sequence: CAWSSLAGLGEQFF. The CDR3, as DNA: TGTGCCTGGAGTAGTTTAGCGGGGCTAGGGGAGCAGTTCTTC. The chain has TRBV30 and TRBJ2-1; 8 nucleotides line up with TRBD2. CDR3 size: 14 residues. The V gene end was trimmed by 2 bases and the J gene end by 10 bases; junction bases not matched to a gene: 10. Germline V gene lookup returns CDR1 GTSNPN and CDR2 SVGIG (reference sequence).

The V gene is TRBV11-2, the J gene TRBJ1-4; D gene uncertain. The V and J ends lost 0 bases and 8 bases respectively, with 4 bases between them. Germline lookup yields CDR1 SGHAT and CDR2 FQNNGV. The CDR3 contains 12 residues. Here the CDR3 reads CASSLDGEKLFF. For the CDR3, the DNA is TGTGCCAGCAGCTTAGACGGGGAAAAACTGTTTTTT.

This clone was recorded only once. V gene TRBV5-1 combines with J gene TRBJ2-5; D not resolved. The CDR3 is made up of 11 amino acids. The V gene's germline CDR1 is SGHRS and CDR2 YFSETQ. The germline V and J ends were trimmed by 0 bases and 7 bases, with 4 bases remaining between them. The CDR3 bases are TGCGCCAGCAGCTTGGACGGGACCCAGTACTTC. It specifies CASSLDGTQYF.

The V gene is TRBV30, the J gene TRBJ2-7, with 7 bases matching TRBD2. The CDR3 has 14 amino acids. The V and J ends lost 0 bases and 6 bases, in that order; junction bases with no gene match: 8. Germline-derived CDR1 and CDR2 are GTSNPN and SVGIG (reference sequence). The CDR3 DNA reads TGTGCCTGGAGTGTAAATGCGGGAGTTAGCGAGCAGTACTTC. This sequence encodes CAWSVNAGVSEQYF.

CDR3 in DNA: TGCCCTTGCGCCAGCACCCCTCGGGCCCAGCATTTT. Its protein product is CPCASTPRAQHF. This sequence joins TRBV23-1 and TRBJ1-5, with no clear D. TRBV23-1 is classed as an ORF, of uncertain function. The CDR3 loop spans 12 amino acids.